This T cell receptor (beta chain) stems from a study of monozygotic twins with inflammatory bowel disease. With the 5' RACE reads reprocessed, TCRdb shows one record per CDR3 protein and no DNA. Reported are over 150,000 distinct CDR3 sequences; the ten largest clones contain 2% to 2.5%. There are 13 residues in the CDR3. Germline assignment: CDR1 LNHNV and CDR2 YYDKDF (reference sequence). Specimen: blood. The V and J genes are TRBV15 and TRBJ1-1; as DNA is missing, the TRBD1 call by TCRdb cannot be tested. This sequence originates from a human donor with ulcerative colitis or Crohn's disease, or a healthy co-twin of an affected twin (not recorded which). CDR3 protein: CATRDRSNTEAFF.